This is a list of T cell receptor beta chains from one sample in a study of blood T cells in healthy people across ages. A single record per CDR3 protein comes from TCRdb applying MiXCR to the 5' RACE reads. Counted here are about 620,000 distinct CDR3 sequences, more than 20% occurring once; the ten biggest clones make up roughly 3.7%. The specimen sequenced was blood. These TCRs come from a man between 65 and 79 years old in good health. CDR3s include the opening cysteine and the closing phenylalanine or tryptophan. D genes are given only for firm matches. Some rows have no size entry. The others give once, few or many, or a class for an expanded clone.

CDR3aa: CSETSQTSVGTQYF
CDR3nt: TGCAGCGAAACCAGCCAGACTAGCGTTGGCACGCAGTATTTT
j_gene: TRBJ2-3
d_gene: TRBD2
abundance: NA
v_gene: TRBV20-1

CDR3aa: CSARRGQGSYEQYF
CDR3nt: TGCAGTGCTAGGAGGGGACAGGGCTCCTACGAGCAGTACTTC
j_gene: TRBJ2-7
d_gene: TRBD1
abundance: NA
v_gene: TRBV20-1

CDR3aa: CASSQDGDFYEQYF
CDR3nt: TGTGCCAGCAGCCAAGATGGGGACTTCTACGAGCAGTACTTC
j_gene: TRBJ2-7
d_gene: NA
abundance: few
v_gene: TRBV3-1

CDR3aa: CSAREIRTSAYNEQFF
CDR3nt: TGCAGTGCTAGAGAGATAAGGACTAGCGCCTACAATGAGCAGTTCTTC
j_gene: TRBJ2-1
d_gene: TRBD2
abundance: few
v_gene: TRBV20-1

CDR3aa: CASSLGDRFKKSTDTQYF
CDR3nt: TGTGCCAGCAGCTTGGGGGACAGGTTCAAGAAAAGCACAGATACGCAGTATTTT
j_gene: TRBJ2-3
d_gene: TRBD1
abundance: few
v_gene: TRBV5-6

CDR3aa: CASSYSHSGANVLTF
CDR3nt: TGTGCCAGCAGTTACTCTCACTCTGGGGCCAACGTCCTGACTTTC
j_gene: TRBJ2-6
d_gene: NA
abundance: NA
v_gene: TRBV6-5

CDR3aa: CASSYDRENEQFF
CDR3nt: TGTGCCAGCAGCTATGACAGGGAAAATGAGCAGTTCTTC
j_gene: TRBJ2-1
d_gene: TRBD1
abundance: NA
v_gene: TRBV3-1

CDR3aa: CASSLSRRGSNQPQHF
CDR3nt: TGTGCCAGCAGTTTAAGCCGGAGGGGTAGCAATCAGCCCCAGCATTTT
j_gene: TRBJ1-5
d_gene: NA
abundance: NA
v_gene: TRBV27

CDR3aa: CASRAGPPNTQYF
CDR3nt: TGTGCCAGCAGGGCAGGACCCCCAAATACGCAGTATTTT
j_gene: TRBJ2-3
d_gene: NA
abundance: NA
v_gene: TRBV6-1

CDR3aa: CASRRAGGPRNEQFF
CDR3nt: TGTGCCAGCAGACGGGCGGGAGGGCCGAGGAATGAGCAGTTCTTC
j_gene: TRBJ2-1
d_gene: TRBD2
abundance: NA
v_gene: TRBV12-3/TRBV12-4

CDR3aa: CASKTIYEQYF
CDR3nt: TGTGCCAGTAAGACCATCTACGAGCAGTACTTC
j_gene: TRBJ2-7
d_gene: NA
abundance: NA
v_gene: TRBV2

CDR3aa: CASSFSGGPETQYF
CDR3nt: TGTGCCAGCAGTTTTTCGGGAGGGCCGGAGACCCAGTACTTC
j_gene: TRBJ2-5
d_gene: TRBD2
abundance: NA
v_gene: TRBV27

CDR3aa: CASSLGERAQFF
CDR3nt: TGTGCCAGCAGCCTTGGGGAGAGGGCGCAGTTCTTT
j_gene: TRBJ1-1
d_gene: NA
abundance: NA
v_gene: TRBV25-1

CDR3aa: CASSSTHSLLMNTGELFF
CDR3nt: TGTGCCAGCAGTTCCACACACAGCCTACTAATGAACACCGGGGAGCTGTTTTTT
j_gene: TRBJ2-2
d_gene: NA
abundance: NA
v_gene: TRBV6-2/TRBV6-3

CDR3aa: CASSVAEEEKLFF
CDR3nt: TGTGCCAGCAGCGTAGCGGAAGAAGAAAAACTGTTTTTT
j_gene: TRBJ1-4
d_gene: NA
abundance: few
v_gene: TRBV9

CDR3aa: CASSLEASATYEQYF
CDR3nt: TGTGCCAGCAGCTTAGAAGCTAGCGCGACCTACGAGCAGTACTTC
j_gene: TRBJ2-7
d_gene: NA
abundance: few
v_gene: TRBV7-8

CDR3aa: CASGSRGHNTEAFF
CDR3nt: TGTGCTAGTGGCAGCCGAGGCCACAACACTGAAGCTTTCTTT
j_gene: TRBJ1-1
d_gene: NA
abundance: NA
v_gene: TRBV12-5

CDR3aa: CATVPGLAYNEQFF
CDR3nt: TGTGCCACCGTACCGGGACTAGCGTACAATGAGCAGTTCTTC
j_gene: TRBJ2-1
d_gene: TRBD2
abundance: NA
v_gene: TRBV15

CDR3aa: CASSDLGGVGANVLTF
CDR3nt: TGTGCCAGCAGTGATTTAGGGGGGGTTGGGGCCAACGTCCTGACTTTC
j_gene: TRBJ2-6
d_gene: NA
abundance: NA
v_gene: TRBV25-1

CDR3aa: CASSPRTGMDNEQFF
CDR3nt: TGTGCCAGCAGCCCTAGGACAGGGATGGACAATGAGCAGTTCTTC
j_gene: TRBJ2-1
d_gene: TRBD1
abundance: NA
v_gene: TRBV7-9

CDR3aa: CATSDSTAAGELFF
CDR3nt: TGTGCCACCAGTGATTCGACAGCGGCCGGGGAGCTGTTTTTT
j_gene: TRBJ2-2
d_gene: NA
abundance: few
v_gene: TRBV24-1

CDR3aa: CASSLDGRAGELFF
CDR3nt: TGCGCCAGCAGCTTGGACGGGAGAGCCGGGGAGCTGTTTTTT
j_gene: TRBJ2-2
d_gene: NA
abundance: few
v_gene: TRBV5-1

CDR3aa: CSAIAGSETQYF
CDR3nt: TGCAGTGCTATTGCCGGGAGCGAGACCCAGTACTTC
j_gene: TRBJ2-5
d_gene: NA
abundance: NA
v_gene: TRBV20-1

CDR3aa: CASSQARTSSYEQYF
CDR3nt: TGCGCCAGCAGCCAAGCCAGGACTAGCAGCTACGAGCAGTACTTC
j_gene: TRBJ2-7
d_gene: TRBD2
abundance: few
v_gene: TRBV4-1

CDR3aa: CATSDHLGDPGANVLTF
CDR3nt: TGTGCCACCAGTGATCACCTAGGGGATCCTGGGGCCAACGTCCTGACTTTC
j_gene: TRBJ2-6
d_gene: NA
abundance: NA
v_gene: TRBV24-1

CDR3aa: CSAIRDRAYEQYF
CDR3nt: TGCAGTGCTATCCGGGACAGGGCCTACGAGCAGTACTTC
j_gene: TRBJ2-7
d_gene: TRBD1
abundance: NA
v_gene: TRBV20-1

CDR3aa: CASSIRDRAGNTIYF
CDR3nt: TGTGCCAGCAGTATAAGAGACAGGGCTGGAAACACCATATATTTT
j_gene: TRBJ1-3
d_gene: TRBD1
abundance: few
v_gene: TRBV6-5

CDR3aa: CATSDPGTAKETQYF
CDR3nt: TGTGCCACCAGTGACCCCGGGACAGCTAAAGAGACCCAGTACTTC
j_gene: TRBJ2-5
d_gene: TRBD1
abundance: many
v_gene: TRBV24-1

CDR3aa: CASSLSTGEQFF
CDR3nt: TGTGCCAGCAGTTTATCCACGGGTGAGCAGTTCTTC
j_gene: TRBJ2-1
d_gene: NA
abundance: NA
v_gene: TRBV28

CDR3aa: CASMNTGGTYEQYF
CDR3nt: TGTGCCAGCATGAACACAGGGGGGACCTACGAGCAGTACTTC
j_gene: TRBJ2-7
d_gene: TRBD1
abundance: NA
v_gene: TRBV6-1

CDR3aa: CASSQGLEVNTGELFF
CDR3nt: TGCGCCAGCAGCCAAGGGCTAGAAGTAAACACCGGGGAGCTGTTTTTT
j_gene: TRBJ2-2
d_gene: NA
abundance: NA
v_gene: TRBV4-1

CDR3aa: CASSGLDRTTNEKLFF
CDR3nt: TGTGCCAGCAGTGGACTAGACAGAACAACTAATGAAAAACTGTTTTTT
j_gene: TRBJ1-4
d_gene: NA
abundance: many
v_gene: TRBV6-1